This T cell receptor beta chain emerged from a study of CD8+CD57+ T cells in acquired aplastic anemia (dated by TCRdb to 2016 to 2018). With regard to the full study: DNA extracted from sorted CD4+ and CD8+ cells had a mean of about 3 ug, with a range of roughly 0.19 to 27.4 ug. CD8+CD57+ expansion was defined as frequency above the mean frequency observed in healthy subjects. The full study reports these points: Although roughly 29 CD8+ CDR3 sequences were shared by patients and controls, these sequences appeared highly expressed in patients and within the immunodominant clones of patients. CD8+ Simpson's diversity did not differ significantly between patients and healthy controls (P=0.060).

Genomic DNA served as template for TCR beta VDJ combination and CDR3 sequence profiling. TCR repertoire sequencing was run on an Illumina HiSeq 2000. For the original study's pipeline: Repertoire assessment relied on Simpson's diversity index, CDR3 size and DJ length profiles, and TRBV/TRBJ rearrangement plots. The immunodominant clone was defined as the most abundant DNA sequence in deep sequencing data. CDR3 amino acid sequences were checked for sharing between subjects and were compared against published repertoires and the VDJdb database. TCRdb reanalyzed the raw reads on its own, using fastp at Q25 for trimming and MiXCR for clone calling, and kept in-frame beta chains. Here each entry gathers all rows of one CDR3 protein and keeps the most common genes and DNA. Here the V and J calls rest on TCRdb's processing, not on the authors' analysis. Recorded for this sample are under 250,000 distinct CDR3 sequences; 40% to 50% of them occurred a single time. The ten most abundant clones make up 7.8% of the sample.

On this clonotype: This receptor's antigen is unknown. Within one base of it there is no much larger clone, and no base qualities were kept.

Flow cytometry had shown CD8+CD57+ cell expansion in the patients selected for sequencing. All patients had severe acquired aplastic anemia diagnosed by International Study of Aplastic Anemia and Agranulocytosis and Camitta criteria. No patient had received any therapy when blood was sampled. In this study, sorted CD4+ and CD8+ T cells from the blood of healthy subjects and of severe aplastic anemia patients had their TCR repertoires deep-sequenced. In the USA, patient enrollment took place under clinicaltrials.gov protocols 00001620, 01623167, 00001397, 00071045, 00081523 and 00961064. Ficoll-Paque density gradient centrifugation was used to isolate peripheral blood mononuclear cells. Before DNA was extracted, CD4+ and CD8+ T cells were sorted using either FACS or magnetic beads. According to the germline V gene (reference sequence), CDR1 reads GTSNPN and CDR2 reads SVGIG. Measured from the cysteine to the phenylalanine, the CDR3 is 13 residues long. Of the read, only the CDR3 DNA is kept; its 39 bases are in frame from base 1. V and J lose 1 base and 5 bases, and a span of 8 bases separates them.

The chain is encoded by TRBV30 joined to TRBJ2-2; a confident D gene designation cannot be given. Sequenced input: sorted CD4+, CD8+, or CD8+CD57+ T cells (not recorded which) from PBMCs. This receptor was obtained from a human donor with aplastic anemia. The nucleotides read TGTGCCTGGAGTGGGACCCAAACCGGGGAGCTGTTTTTT. Its protein reads: CAWSGTQTGELFF.